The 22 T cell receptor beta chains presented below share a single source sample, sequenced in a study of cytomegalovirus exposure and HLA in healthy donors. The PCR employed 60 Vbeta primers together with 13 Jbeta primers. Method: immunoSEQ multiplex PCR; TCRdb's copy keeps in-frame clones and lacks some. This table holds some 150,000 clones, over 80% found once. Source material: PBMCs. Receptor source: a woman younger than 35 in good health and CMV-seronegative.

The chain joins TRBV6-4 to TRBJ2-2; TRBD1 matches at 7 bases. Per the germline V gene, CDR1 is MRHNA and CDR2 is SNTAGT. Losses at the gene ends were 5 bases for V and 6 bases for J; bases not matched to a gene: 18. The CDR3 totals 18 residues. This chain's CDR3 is CASSLIDTGEWRAGELFF. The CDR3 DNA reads TGTGCCAGCAGTCTCATAGATACAGGGGAGTGGCGCGCCGGGGAGCTGTTTTTT.

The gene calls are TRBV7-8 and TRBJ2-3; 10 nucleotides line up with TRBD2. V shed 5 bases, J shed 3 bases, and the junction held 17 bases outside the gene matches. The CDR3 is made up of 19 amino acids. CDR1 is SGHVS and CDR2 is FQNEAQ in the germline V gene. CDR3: CASSPVVLAGPLRTDTQYF. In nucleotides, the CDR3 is TGTGCCAGCAGCCCGGTGGTACTAGCGGGGCCTCTGAGGACAGATACGCAGTATTTT. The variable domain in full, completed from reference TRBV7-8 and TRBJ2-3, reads GAGVSQSPRYKVAKRGQDVALRCDPISGHVSLFWYQQALGQGPEFLTYFQNEAQLDKSGLPSDRFFAERPEGSVSTLKIQRTQQEDSAVYLCASSPVVLAGPLRTDTQYFGPGTRLTVL.

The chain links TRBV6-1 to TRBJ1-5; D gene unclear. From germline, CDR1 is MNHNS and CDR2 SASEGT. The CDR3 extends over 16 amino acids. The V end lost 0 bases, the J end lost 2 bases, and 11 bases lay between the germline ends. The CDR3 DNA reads TGTGCCAGCAGTGAAGCATTAATGGGAGGCAATCAGCCCCAGCATTTT. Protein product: CASSEALMGGNQPQHF.

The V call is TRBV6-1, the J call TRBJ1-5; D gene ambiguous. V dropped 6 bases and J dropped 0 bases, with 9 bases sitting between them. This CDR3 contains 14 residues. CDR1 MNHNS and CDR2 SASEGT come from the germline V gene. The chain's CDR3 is CASSVFSSNQPQHF. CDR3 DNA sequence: TGTGCCAGCAGCGTTTTTAGTAGCAATCAGCCCCAGCATTTT.

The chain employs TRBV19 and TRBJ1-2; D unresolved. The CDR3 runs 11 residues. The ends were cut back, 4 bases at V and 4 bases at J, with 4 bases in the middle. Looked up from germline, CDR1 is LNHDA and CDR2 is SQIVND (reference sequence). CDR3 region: CASSTFYGYTF. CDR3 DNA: TGTGCCAGTAGTACTTTCTATGGCTACACCTTC.

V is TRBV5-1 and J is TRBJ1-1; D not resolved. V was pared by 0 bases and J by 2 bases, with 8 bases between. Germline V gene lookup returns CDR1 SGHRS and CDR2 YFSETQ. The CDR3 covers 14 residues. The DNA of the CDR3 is TGCGCCAGCAGCTTGGGGGCAGCTAACACTGAAGCTTTCTTT. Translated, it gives CASSLGAANTEAFF.

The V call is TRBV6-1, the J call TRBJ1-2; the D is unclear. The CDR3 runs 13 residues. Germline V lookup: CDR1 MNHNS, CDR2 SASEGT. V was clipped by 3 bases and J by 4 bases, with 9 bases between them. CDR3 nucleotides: TGTGCCAGCAGTGACGGTGGAGTCTATGGCTACACCTTC. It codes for CASSDGGVYGYTF.

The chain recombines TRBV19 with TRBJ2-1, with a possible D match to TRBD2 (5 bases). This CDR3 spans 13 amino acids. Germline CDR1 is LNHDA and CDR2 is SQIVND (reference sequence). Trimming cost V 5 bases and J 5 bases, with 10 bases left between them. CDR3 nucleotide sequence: TGTGCCAGTAGTTATCGGGAAGACAATGAGCAGTTCTTC. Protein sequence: CASSYREDNEQFF.

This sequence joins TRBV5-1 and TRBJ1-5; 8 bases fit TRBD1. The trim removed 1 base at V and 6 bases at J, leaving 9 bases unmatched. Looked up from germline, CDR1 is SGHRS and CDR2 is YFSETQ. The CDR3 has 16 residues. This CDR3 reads CASSLRTGLSGQPQHF. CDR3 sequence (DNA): TGCGCCAGCAGCTTGCGGACAGGGTTATCGGGTCAGCCCCAGCATTTT.

CDR3 region: CASQGEENEKLFF. CDR3 sequence (DNA): TGTGCCAGCCAGGGGGAAGAGAATGAAAAACTGTTTTTT. This chain links TRBV19 with TRBJ1-4, with 7 bases that match TRBD1. The germline V gene encodes CDR1 LNHDA and CDR2 SQIVND (reference sequence). The trim removed 9 bases at V and 5 bases at J, leaving 6 bases unmatched. The CDR3 consists of 13 residues.

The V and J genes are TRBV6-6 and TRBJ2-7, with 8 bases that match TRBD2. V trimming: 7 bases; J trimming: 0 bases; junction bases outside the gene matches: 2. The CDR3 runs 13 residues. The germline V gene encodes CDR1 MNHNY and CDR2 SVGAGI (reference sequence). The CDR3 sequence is CASTRGGSYEQYF. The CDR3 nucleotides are TGTGCCAGCACCCGGGGGGGCTCCTACGAGCAGTACTTC.

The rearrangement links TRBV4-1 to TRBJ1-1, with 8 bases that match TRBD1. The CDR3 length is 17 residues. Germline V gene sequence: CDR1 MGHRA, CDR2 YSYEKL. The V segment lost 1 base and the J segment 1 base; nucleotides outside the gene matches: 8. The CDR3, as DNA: TGCGCCAGCAGCCAAGTTAGGGTAGGGACAGGGAACACTGAAGCTTTCTTT. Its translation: CASSQVRVGTGNTEAFF.

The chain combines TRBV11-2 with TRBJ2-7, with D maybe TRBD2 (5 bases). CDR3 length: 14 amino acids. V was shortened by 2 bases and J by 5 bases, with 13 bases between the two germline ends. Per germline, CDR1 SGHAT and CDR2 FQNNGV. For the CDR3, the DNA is TGTGCCAGCAGCTTATTGCCGGGAATGGACGAGCAGTACTTC. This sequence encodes CASSLLPGMDEQYF.

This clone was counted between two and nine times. CDR3 in amino acids: CAWSRGVEAFF. DNA for the CDR3: TGTGCCTGGAGTCGTGGAGTTGAAGCTTTCTTT. V usage is TRBV30 and J usage is TRBJ1-1; D unresolved. Germline V gives CDR1 GTSNPN, CDR2 SVGIG (reference sequence). Trimming took 2 bases from V and 7 from J, leaving 8 bases between them. The CDR3 is 11 amino acids.

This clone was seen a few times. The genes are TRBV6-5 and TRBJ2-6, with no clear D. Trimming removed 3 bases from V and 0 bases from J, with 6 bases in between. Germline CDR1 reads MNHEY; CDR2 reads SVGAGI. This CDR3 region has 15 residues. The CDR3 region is CASSYTVSGANVLTF. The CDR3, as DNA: TGTGCCAGCAGTTATACGGTCTCTGGGGCCAACGTCCTGACTTTC.

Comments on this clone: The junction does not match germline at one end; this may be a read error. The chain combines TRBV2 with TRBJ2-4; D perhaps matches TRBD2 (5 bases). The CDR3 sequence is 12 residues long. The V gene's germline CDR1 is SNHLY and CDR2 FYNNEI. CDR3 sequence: CASTEDGNSQYF. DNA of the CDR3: TGTGCCAGCACCGAGGACGGGAACAGTCAGTACTTC.

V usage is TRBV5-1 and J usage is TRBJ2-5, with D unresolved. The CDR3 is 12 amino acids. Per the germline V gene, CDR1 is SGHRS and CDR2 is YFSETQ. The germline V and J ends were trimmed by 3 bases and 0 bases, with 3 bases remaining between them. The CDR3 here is CASSSYQETQYF. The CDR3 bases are TGCGCCAGCAGCTCATACCAAGAGACCCAGTACTTC.

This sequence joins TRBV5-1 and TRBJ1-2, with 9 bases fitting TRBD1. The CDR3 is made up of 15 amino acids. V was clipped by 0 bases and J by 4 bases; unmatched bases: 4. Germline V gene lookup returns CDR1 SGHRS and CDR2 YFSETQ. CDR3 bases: TGCGCCAGCAGCTTGGGACAGGGGGGCCCCTATGGCTACACCTTC. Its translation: CASSLGQGGPYGYTF.

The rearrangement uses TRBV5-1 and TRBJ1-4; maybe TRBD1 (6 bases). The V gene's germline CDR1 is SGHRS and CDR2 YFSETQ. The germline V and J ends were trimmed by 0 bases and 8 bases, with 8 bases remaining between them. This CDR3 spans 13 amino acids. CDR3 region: CASSLAGHEKLFF. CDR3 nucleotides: TGCGCCAGCAGCTTGGCGGGACACGAAAAACTGTTTTTT.

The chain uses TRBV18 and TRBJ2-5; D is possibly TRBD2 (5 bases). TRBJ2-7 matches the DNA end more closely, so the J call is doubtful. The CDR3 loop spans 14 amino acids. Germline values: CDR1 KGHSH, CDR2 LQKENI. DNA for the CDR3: TGTGCCAGCTCAGCCGGGATAGTCTCCTACGAGCAGTACTTC. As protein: CASSAGIVSYEQYF.

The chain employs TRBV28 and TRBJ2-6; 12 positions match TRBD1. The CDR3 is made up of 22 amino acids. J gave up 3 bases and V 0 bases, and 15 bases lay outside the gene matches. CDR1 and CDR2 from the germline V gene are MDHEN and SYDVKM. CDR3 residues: CASSLWGPGQGASGYGANVLTF. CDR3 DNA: TGTGCCAGCAGTTTATGGGGACCGGGACAGGGGGCATCAGGTTATGGGGCCAACGTCCTGACTTTC. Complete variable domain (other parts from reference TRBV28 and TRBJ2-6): DVKVTQSSRYLVKRTGEKVFLECVQDMDHENMFWYRQDPGLGLRLIYFSYDVKMKEKGDIPEGYSVSREKKERFSLILESASTNQTSMYLCASSLWGPGQGASGYGANVLTFGAGSRLTVL.

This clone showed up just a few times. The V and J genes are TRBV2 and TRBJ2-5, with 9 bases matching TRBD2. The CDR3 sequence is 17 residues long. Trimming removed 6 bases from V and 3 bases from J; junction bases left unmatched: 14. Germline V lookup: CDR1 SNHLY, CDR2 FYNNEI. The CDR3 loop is CASSPRGGRGGEETQYF. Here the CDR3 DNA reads TGTGCCAGCAGCCCCCGGGGGGGGCGGGGGGGCGAAGAGACCCAGTACTTC.